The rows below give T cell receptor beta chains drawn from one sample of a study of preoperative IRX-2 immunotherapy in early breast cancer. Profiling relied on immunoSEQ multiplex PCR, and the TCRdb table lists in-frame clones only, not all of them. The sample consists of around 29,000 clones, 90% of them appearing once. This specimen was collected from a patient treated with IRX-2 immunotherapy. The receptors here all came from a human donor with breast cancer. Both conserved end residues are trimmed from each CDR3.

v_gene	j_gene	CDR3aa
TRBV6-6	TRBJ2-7	ASSRDGGSSYEQY
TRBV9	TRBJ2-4	ASSVGLLVGKNIQY
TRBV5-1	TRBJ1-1	ASSRSRQNTEAF
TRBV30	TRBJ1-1	ACPGTDSIEAF
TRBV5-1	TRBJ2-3	ASSEGGRSTDTQY
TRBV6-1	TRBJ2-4	ASSEGQGNIQY
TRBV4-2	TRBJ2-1	ASSLQGLAGGIKENEQF
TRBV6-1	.	ASSALGLAHSYEQY
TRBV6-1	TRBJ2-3	ASTQGDTQY
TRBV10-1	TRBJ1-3	ASSERLSGNTIY
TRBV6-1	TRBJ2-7	ASRLADYYEQY
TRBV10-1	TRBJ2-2	ASRLGTAGELF
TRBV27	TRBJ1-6	ASSLGGQGARDSPLH
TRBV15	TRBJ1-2	ATSTGGDFYGYT
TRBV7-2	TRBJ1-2	ASSLWGRGGYT
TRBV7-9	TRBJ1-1	ASSLARVNTEAF
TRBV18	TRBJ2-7	ASSPGVLFPYEQY
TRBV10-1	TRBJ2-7	ASSRDRSGEQY
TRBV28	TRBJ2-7	ASSSLAGTGSYEQY
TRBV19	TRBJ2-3	ASRSDSPAPDTQY
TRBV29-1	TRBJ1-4	SVDGLEKLF
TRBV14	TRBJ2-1	ASSTRDSRRDEQF
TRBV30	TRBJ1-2	AWSVDSTNYGYT
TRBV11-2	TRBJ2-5	ASSLALTSGGAWETQY
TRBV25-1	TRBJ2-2	ASSERQYTGELF
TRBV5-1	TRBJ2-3	ASSFGVVGTDTQY
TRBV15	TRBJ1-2	ATSRDRRGWDGYT
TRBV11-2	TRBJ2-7	ASSSGQGTYEQY
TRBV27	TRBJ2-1	ASSLGTNEQF
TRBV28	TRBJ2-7	ASSYGQAYEQY
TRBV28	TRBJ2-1	ASSRLALEQF
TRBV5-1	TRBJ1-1	ASSLIGQGGPEAF
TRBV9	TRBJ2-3	ASSTGERTQY
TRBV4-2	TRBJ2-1	ASSQEETLGNEQF
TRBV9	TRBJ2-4	ASSVDQHGHLPWFDIQY
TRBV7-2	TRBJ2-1	ASSLNGRGSDEQF
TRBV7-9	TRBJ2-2	ASSLRQITGELF
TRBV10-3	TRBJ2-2	ASQGGGPTGELF
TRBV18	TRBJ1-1	ASSPPLTGVTEAF
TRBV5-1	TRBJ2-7	ASSLSQRDEQY
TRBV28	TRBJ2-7	ATLSSGNSYEQY